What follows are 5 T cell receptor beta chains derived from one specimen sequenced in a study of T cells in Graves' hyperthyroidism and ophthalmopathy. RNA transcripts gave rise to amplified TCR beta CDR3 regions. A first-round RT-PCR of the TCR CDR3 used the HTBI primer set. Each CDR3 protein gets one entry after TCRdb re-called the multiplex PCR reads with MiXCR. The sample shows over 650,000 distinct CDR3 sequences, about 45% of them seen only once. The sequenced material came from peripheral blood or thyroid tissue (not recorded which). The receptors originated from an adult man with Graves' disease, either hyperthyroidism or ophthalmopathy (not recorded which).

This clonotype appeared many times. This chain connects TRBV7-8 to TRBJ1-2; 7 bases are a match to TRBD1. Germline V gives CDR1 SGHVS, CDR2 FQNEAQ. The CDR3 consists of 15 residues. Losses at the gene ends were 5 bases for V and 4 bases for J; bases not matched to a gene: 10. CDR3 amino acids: CASSVGQSPSYGYTF. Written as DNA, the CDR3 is TGTGCCAGCAGCGTGGGACAGTCACCCTCCTATGGCTACACCTTC.

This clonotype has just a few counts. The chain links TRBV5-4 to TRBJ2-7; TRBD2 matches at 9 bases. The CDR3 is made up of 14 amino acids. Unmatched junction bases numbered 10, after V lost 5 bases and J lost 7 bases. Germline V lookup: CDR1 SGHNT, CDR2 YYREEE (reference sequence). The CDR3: CASRLDSGSGEQYF. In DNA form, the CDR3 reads TGTGCCAGCAGACTAGATAGCGGGAGCGGTGAGCAGTACTTC.

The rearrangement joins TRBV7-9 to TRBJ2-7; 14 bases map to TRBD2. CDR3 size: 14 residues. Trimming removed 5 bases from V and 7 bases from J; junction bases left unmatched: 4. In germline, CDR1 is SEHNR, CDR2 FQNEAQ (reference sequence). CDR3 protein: CASSPGLAGVEQYF. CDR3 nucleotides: TGTGCCAGCAGCCCGGGACTAGCGGGGGTTGAGCAGTACTTC.

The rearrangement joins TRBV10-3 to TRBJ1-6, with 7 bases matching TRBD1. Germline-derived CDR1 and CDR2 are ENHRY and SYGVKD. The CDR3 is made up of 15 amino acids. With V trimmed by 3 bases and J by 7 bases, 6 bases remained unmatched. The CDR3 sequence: CAISDRGQANSPLHF. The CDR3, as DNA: TGTGCCATCAGTGACCGAGGACAGGCAAATTCACCCCTCCACTTT.

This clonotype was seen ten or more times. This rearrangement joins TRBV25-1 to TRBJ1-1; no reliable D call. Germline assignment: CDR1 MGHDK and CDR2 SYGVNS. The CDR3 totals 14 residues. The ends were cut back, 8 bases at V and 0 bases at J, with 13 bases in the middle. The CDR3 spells CASSKDGLNTEAFF. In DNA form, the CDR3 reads TGTGCCAGCTCCAAAGACGGTCTGAACACTGAAGCTTTCTTT.